This T cell receptor beta chain is from a study of vaccination effects on CD4 cells after COVID-19. The V and J ends lost 0 bases and 8 bases respectively, with 10 bases between them. The germline gives CDR1 LGHNA, CDR2 YSLEER. The CDR3 sequence is 13 residues long. Sequencing in the ViraFEST assay came after antigen-specific CD4+ T cells had been expanded with viral peptide pools, which were used to stimulate PBMC. Scientists isolated CD4+ T cells after a roughly 10-day culture period ended. As their vaccination, participants received two doses of either BNT162b2 or mRNA-1273. For each well, about 2 million PBMC were cultured with 8 to 10 IU/ml IL-2 and roughly 10 ug/ml peptides. As for this clone: Its antigen remains unidentified.

TCRdb's table, derived via immunoSEQ multiplex PCR, lists solely in-frame clones and lacks some. The sample has roughly 70,000 clones, 76% seen once. Sample: CD4+ T cells from PBMCs cultured with HCoV-OC43 spike peptides, taken after COVID-19 vaccination. Specified subset: HCoV-OC43 spike overlapping peptide pool stimulation. This rearrangement joins TRBV4-3 to TRBJ1-2; maybe TRBD1 (6 bases). This TCR derives from a human donor who received a COVID-19 vaccine. CDR3 in DNA: TGCGCCAGCAGCCAAGAACGGGGGGGCGGCTACACCTTC. Protein: CASSQERGGGYTF.